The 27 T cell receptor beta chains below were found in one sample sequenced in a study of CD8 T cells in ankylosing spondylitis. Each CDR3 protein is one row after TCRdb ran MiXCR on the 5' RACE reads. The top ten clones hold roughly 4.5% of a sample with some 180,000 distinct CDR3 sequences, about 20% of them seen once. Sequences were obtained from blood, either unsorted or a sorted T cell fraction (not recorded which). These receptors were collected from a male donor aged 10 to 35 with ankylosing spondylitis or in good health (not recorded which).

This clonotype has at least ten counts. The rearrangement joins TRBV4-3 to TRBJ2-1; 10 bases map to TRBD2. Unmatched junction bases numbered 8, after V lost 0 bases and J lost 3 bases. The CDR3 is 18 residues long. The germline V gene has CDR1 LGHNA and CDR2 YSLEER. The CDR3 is CASSQDVAGGLYYNEQFF. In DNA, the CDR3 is TGCGCCAGCAGCCAAGATGTAGCGGGAGGACTATACTACAATGAGCAGTTCTTC.

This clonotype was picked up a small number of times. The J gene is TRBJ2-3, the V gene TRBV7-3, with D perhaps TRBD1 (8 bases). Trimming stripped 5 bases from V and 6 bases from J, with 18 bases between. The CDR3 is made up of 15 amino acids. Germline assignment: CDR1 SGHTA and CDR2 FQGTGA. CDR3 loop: CASSDTGGAADTQYF. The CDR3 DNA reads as TGTGCCAGCAGCGACACAGGGGGGGCGGCGGATACGCAGTATTTT. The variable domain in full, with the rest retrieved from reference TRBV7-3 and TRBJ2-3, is GAGVSQTPSNKVTEKGKYVELRCDPISGHTALYWYRQSLGQGPEFLIYFQGTGAADDSGLPNDRFFAVRPEGSVSTLKIQRTERGDSAVYLCASSDTGGAADTQYFGPGTRLTVL.

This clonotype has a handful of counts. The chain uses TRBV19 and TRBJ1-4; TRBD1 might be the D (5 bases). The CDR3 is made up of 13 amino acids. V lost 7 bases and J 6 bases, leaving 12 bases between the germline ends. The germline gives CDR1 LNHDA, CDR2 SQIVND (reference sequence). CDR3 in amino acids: CASNPRDHEKLFF. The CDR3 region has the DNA TGTGCCAGTAACCCCCGGGACCATGAAAAACTGTTTTTT. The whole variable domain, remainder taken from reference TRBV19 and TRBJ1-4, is DGGITQSPKYLFRKEGQNVTLSCEQNLNHDAMYWYRQDPGQGLRLIYYSQIVNDFQKGDIAEGYSVSREKKESFPLTVTSAQKNPTAFYLCASNPRDHEKLFFGSGTQLSVL.

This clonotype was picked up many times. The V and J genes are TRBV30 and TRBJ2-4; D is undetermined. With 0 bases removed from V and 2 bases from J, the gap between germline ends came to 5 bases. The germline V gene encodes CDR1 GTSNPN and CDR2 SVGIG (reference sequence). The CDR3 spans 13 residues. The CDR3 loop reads CAWSVGSKNIQYF. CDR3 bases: TGTGCCTGGAGTGTTGGATCCAAAAACATTCAGTACTTC.

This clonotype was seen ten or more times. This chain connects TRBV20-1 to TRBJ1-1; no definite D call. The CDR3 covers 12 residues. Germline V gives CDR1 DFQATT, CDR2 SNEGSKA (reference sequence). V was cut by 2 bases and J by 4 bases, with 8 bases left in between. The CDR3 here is CSARSDATEAFF. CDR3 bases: TGCAGTGCTAGATCGGATGCCACTGAAGCTTTCTTT.

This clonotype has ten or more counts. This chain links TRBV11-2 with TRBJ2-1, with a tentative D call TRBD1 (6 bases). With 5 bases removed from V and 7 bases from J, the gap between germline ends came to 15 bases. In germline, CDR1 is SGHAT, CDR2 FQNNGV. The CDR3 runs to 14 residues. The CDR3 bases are TGTGCCAGCAGCGAGCTCCAGGGGTGGAATGAGCAGTTCTTC. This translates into CASSELQGWNEQFF.

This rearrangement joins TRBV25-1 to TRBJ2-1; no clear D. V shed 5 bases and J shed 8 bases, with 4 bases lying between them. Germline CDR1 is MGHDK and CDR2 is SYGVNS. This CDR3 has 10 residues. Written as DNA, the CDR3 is TGTGCCAGCAGTAGCGATGAGCAGTTCTTC. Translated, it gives CASSSDEQFF.

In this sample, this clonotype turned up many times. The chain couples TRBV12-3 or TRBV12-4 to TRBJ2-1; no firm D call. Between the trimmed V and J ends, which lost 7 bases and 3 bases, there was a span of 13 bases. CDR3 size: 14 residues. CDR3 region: CASTLLGSYNEQFF. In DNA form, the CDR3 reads TGTGCCAGCACCCTTCTGGGCAGCTACAATGAGCAGTTCTTC.

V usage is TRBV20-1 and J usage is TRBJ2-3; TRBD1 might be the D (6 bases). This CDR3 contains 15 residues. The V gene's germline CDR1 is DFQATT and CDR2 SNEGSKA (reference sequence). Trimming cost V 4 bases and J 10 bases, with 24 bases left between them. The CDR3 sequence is CSAILRDKSALAQYF. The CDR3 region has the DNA TGCAGTGCTATACTCCGGGACAAGTCCGCGTTAGCGCAGTATTTT.

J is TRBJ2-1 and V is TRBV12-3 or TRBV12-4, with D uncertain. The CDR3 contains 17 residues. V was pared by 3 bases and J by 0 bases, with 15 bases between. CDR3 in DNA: TGTGCCAGCAGTTTCTCTCAGATAATTTACTCCTACAATGAGCAGTTCTTC. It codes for CASSFSQIIYSYNEQFF.

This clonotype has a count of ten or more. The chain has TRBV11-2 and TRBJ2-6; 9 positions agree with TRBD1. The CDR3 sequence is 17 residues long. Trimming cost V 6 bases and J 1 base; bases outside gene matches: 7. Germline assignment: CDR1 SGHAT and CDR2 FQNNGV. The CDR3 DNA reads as TGTGCCAGCAGTCCCCGGGACAGGGCGTCTGGGGCCAACGTCCTGACTTTC. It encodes CASSPRDRASGANVLTF.

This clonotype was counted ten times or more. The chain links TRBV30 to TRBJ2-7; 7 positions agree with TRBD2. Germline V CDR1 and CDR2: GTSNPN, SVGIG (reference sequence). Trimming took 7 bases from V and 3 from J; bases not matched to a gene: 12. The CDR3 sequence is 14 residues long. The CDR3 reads CASRRLAAIYEQYF. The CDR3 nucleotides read TGTGCCTCACGAAGGCTAGCGGCAATCTACGAGCAGTACTTC.

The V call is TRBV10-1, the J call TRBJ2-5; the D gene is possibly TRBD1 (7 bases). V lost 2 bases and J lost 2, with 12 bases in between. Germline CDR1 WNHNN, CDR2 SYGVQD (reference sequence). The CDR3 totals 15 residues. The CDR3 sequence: CASSEAGGGQETQYF. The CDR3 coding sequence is TGCGCCAGCAGTGAGGCAGGGGGAGGTCAAGAGACCCAGTACTTC.

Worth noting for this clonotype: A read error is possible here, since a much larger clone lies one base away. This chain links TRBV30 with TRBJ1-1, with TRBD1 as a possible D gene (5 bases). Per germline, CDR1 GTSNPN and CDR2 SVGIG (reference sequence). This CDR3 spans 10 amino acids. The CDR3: CAWSEQEALF. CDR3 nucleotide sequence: TGTGCCTGGAGTGAACAGGAAGCTCTCTTT. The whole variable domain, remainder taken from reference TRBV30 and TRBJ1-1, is SQTIHQWPATLVQPVGSPLSLECTVEGTSNPNLYWYRQAAGRGLQLLFYSVGIGQISSEVPQNLSASRPQDRQFILSSKKLLLSDSGFYLCAWSEQEALFGQGTRLTVV.

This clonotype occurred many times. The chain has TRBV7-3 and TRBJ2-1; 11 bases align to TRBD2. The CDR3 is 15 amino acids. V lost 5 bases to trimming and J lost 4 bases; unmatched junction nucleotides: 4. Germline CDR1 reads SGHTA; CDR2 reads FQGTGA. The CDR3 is CASSTTSGAYNEQFF. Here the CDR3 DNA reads TGTGCCAGCAGCACGACTAGCGGGGCTTACAATGAGCAGTTCTTC.

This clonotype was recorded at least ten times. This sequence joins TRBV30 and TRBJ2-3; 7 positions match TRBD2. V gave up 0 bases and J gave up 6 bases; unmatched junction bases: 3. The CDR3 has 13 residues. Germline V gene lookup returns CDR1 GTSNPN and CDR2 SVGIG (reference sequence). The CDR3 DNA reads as TGTGCCTGGAGTGTACACGGGGGGGATACGCAGTATTTT. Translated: CAWSVHGGDTQYF.

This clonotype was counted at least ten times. The CDR3 protein is CASSLELAGGPWNEQFF. The CDR3, as DNA: TGTGCCAGCAGTTTAGAACTAGCGGGAGGGCCGTGGAATGAGCAGTTCTTC. V and J are TRBV12-3 or TRBV12-4 and TRBJ2-1; 13 bases fit TRBD2. This CDR3 region has 17 residues. V lost 1 base to trimming and J lost 7 bases; unmatched junction nucleotides: 7.

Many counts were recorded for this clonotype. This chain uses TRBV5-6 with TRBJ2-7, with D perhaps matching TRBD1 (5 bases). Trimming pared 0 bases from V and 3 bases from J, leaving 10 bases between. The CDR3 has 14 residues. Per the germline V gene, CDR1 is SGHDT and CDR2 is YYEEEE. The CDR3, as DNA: TGTGCCAGCAGCTTGGGCCCCAGGGACTACGAGCAGTACTTC. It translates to CASSLGPRDYEQYF.

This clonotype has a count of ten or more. Here the CDR3 reads CSARDPSGTSYNEQFF. The DNA of the CDR3 is TGCAGTGCTAGAGATCCCAGCGGGACATCCTACAATGAGCAGTTCTTC. The chain uses TRBV20-1 and TRBJ2-1, with D perhaps matching TRBD2 (7 bases). CDR3 length: 16 amino acids. The V gene lost 0 bases and the J gene lost 1 base, with 13 bases spanning the gap. From germline, CDR1 is DFQATT and CDR2 SNEGSKA (reference sequence).

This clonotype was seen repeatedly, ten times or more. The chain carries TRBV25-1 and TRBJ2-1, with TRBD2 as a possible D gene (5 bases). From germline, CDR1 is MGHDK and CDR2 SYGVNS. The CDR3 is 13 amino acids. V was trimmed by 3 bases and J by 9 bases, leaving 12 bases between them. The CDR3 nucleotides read TGTGCCAGCAGTGAGCTGCTTGAGGGTGAGCAGTTCTTC. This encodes CASSELLEGEQFF.

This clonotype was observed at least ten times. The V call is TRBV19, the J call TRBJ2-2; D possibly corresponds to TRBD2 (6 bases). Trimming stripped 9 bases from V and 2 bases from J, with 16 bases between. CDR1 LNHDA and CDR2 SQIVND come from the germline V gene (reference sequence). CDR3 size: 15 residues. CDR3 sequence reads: CASWGGGANTGELFF. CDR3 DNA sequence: TGTGCCAGCTGGGGAGGCGGTGCAAACACCGGGGAGCTGTTTTTT.

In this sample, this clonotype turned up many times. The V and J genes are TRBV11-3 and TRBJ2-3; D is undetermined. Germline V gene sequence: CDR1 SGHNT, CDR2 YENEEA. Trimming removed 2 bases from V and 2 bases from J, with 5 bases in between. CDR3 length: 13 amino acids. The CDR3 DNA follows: TGTGCCAGCAGCTTAAGTGCCACAGATACGCAGTATTTT. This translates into CASSLSATDTQYF.

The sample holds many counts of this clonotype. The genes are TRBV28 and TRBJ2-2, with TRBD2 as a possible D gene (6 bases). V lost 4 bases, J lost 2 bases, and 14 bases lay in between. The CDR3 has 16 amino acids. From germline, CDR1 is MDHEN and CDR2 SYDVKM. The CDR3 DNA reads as TGTGCCAGCAGTTGGCTAGCGAGGACCAACACCGGGGAGCTGTTTTTT. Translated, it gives CASSWLARTNTGELFF.

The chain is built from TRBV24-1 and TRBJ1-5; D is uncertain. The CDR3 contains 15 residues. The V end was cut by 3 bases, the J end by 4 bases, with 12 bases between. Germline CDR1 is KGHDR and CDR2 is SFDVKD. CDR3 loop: CATSDPRRGNQPQHF. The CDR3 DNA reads TGTGCCACCAGTGATCCGAGACGCGGGAATCAGCCCCAGCATTTT.

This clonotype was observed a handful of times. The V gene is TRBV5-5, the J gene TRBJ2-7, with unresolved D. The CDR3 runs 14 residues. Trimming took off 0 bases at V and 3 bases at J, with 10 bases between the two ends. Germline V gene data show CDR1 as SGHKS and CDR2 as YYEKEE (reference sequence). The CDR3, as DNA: TGTGCCAGCAGCTTGGCCAGTTTGAGCTACGAGCAGTACTTC. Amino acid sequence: CASSLASLSYEQYF.

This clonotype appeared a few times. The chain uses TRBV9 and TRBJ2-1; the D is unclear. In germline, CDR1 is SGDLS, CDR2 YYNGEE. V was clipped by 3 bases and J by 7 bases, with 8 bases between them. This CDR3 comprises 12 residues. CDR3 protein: CASSDLRNEQFF. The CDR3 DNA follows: TGTGCCAGCAGCGATTTAAGGAATGAGCAGTTCTTC.

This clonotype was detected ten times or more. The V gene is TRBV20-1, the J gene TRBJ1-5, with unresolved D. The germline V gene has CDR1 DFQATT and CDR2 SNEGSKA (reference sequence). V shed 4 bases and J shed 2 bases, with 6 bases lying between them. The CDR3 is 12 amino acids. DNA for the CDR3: TGCAGTGCTACTACGGGCAATCAGCCCCAGCATTTT. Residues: CSATTGNQPQHF.